Listed below are T cell receptor beta chains from one sample, sequenced in a study of naive and memory T cell subsets. A single record per CDR3 protein comes from TCRdb applying MiXCR to the 5' RACE reads. The repertoire has 48,000 or so distinct CDR3 sequences, 4% to 5% of them found once; the top ten carry about 0.8%. The source of these receptors is a female donor in good health. CDR3s include the opening cysteine and the closing phenylalanine or tryptophan. Each record gives: J gene, clone size, D gene, V gene, CDR3 protein, CDR3 DNA. A D gene is named only where the DNA matches it firmly. Clone size is given for some rows only: seen once, a few or many times, or a class if the clone is expanded.

TRBJ2-1 many TRBD2 TRBV9 CASSLRTSGSNEQFF TGTGCCAGCAGCTTAAGGACTAGCGGGAGTAATGAGCAGTTCTTC
TRBJ1-5 many NA TRBV28 CASSLLGYSNQPQHF TGTGCCAGCAGTTTGTTGGGATATAGCAATCAGCCCCAGCATTTT
TRBJ2-3 NA NA TRBV7-6 CASSDGSSTDTQYF TGTGCCAGCAGCGACGGATCTAGCACAGATACGCAGTATTTT
TRBJ2-3 few NA TRBV19 CASSTWTSTDTQYF TGTGCCAGTAGTACCTGGACTAGCACAGATACGCAGTATTTT
TRBJ1-1 few NA TRBV18 CASSPFGTEAFF TGTGCCAGCTCACCATTTGGCACTGAAGCTTTCTTT
TRBJ2-7 many NA TRBV27 CASSFSVGDTNPYEQYF TGTGCCAGCAGTTTTAGCGTCGGGGATACAAACCCCTACGAGCAGTACTTC
TRBJ2-1 many TRBD1 TRBV6-4 CASRGTGDYNEQFF TGTGCCAGCAGAGGGACAGGGGACTACAATGAGCAGTTCTTC
TRBJ1-6 many TRBD1 TRBV6-2/TRBV6-3 CASRSGQGNNSPLHF TGTGCCAGCAGGTCCGGACAGGGTAACAATTCACCCCTCCACTTT
TRBJ2-7 few TRBD1 TRBV5-6 CASSLRVGQGNSEQYF TGTGCCAGCAGCTTGCGAGTTGGACAGGGGAATTCCGAGCAGTACTTC
TRBJ1-2 many TRBD1 TRBV12-3/TRBV12-4 CASSLGQGYGYTF TGTGCCAGCAGTCTCGGACAGGGGTATGGCTACACCTTC
TRBJ2-7 many NA TRBV2 CARRGYTSYEQYF TGTGCCCGGCGGGGCTACACATCCTACGAGCAGTACTTC
TRBJ2-1 many TRBD1 TRBV20-1 CSAKAASTGGFKSYNEQFF TGCAGTGCTAAGGCCGCCTCGACAGGGGGCTTCAAATCCTACAATGAGCAGTTCTTC
TRBJ1-1 many NA TRBV29-1 CSVELGRANTEAFF TGCAGCGTTGAACTGGGCAGGGCCAACACTGAAGCTTTCTTT
TRBJ2-5 few NA TRBV29-1 CSARNPGLEETQYF TGCAGCGCTAGAAACCCTGGGCTTGAGGAGACCCAGTACTTC
TRBJ2-7 many NA TRBV4-2 CASSQGFLDEQYF TGTGCCAGCAGCCAAGGGTTTCTAGACGAGCAGTACTTC
TRBJ2-7 many NA TRBV28 CASSYGQGGRSYEQYF TGTGCCAGCAGCTACGGACAGGGAGGGCGTTCCTACGAGCAGTACTTC
TRBJ2-2 many NA TRBV2 CASIGKAQSGELFF TGTGCCAGCATCGGAAAGGCACAGTCCGGGGAGCTGTTTTTT
TRBJ2-6 many TRBD2 TRBV28 CASTTSVSGANVLTF TGTGCCAGCACCACTAGCGTCTCCGGGGCCAACGTCCTGACTTTC
TRBJ1-2 few NA TRBV18 CASSPTADNYGDTF TGTGCCAGCTCACCAACAGCGGATAACTATGGCGACACCTTC
TRBJ2-2 many NA TRBV28 CASRLLTGELFF TGTGCCAGCAGATTACTCACCGGGGAGCTGTTTTTT
TRBJ2-1 many TRBD2 TRBV6-2/TRBV6-3 CASTRGGLAGWDEQFF TGTGCCAGCACCCGAGGAGGACTAGCGGGATGGGATGAGCAGTTCTTC
TRBJ2-2 many TRBD2 TRBV6-4 CASSKGSGSTGELFF TGTGCCAGCAGTAAAGGTAGCGGGAGCACCGGGGAGCTGTTTTTT
TRBJ1-3 many NA TRBV28 CASSFEESYSGNTIYF TGTGCCAGCAGCTTTGAGGAGTCCTACTCTGGAAACACCATATATTTT
TRBJ2-1 once NA TRBV6-6 CASSQPGRAPKQFF TGTGCCAGCAGCCAACCGGGCAGGGCCCCAAAGCAGTTCTTC
TRBJ2-2 few TRBD2 TRBV19 CASSIRMRGLEASGELFF TGTGCCAGTAGTATCCGGATGAGGGGACTAGAGGCTTCCGGGGAGCTGTTTTTT
TRBJ2-7 many TRBD2 TRBV3-1 CASSQSGRSSYEQYF TGTGCCAGCAGCCAAAGCGGGAGGAGCTCCTACGAGCAGTACTTC
TRBJ1-1 many NA TRBV11-2 CASSLPTLPGQGAFF TGTGCCAGCAGCTTGCCTACGCTCCCGGGACAAGGCGCTTTCTTT
TRBJ2-4 many NA TRBV12-3/TRBV12-4 CASSDQLQGNIQYF TGTGCCAGCAGCGATCAATTACAAGGGAACATTCAGTACTTC
TRBJ1-5 NA NA TRBV29-1 CSVRAGHQPQHF TGCAGCGTTCGCGCAGGTCACCAGCCCCAGCATTTT
TRBJ2-2 many TRBD2 TRBV7-3 CASSMTSNPNTGELFF TGTGCCAGCAGCATGACTAGCAATCCGAACACCGGGGAGCTGTTTTTT
TRBJ1-1 many NA TRBV12-5 CASGLVLGGALNTEAFF TGTGCTAGTGGTTTGGTACTTGGTGGGGCTTTGAACACTGAAGCTTTCTTT
TRBJ2-1 many NA TRBV11-2 CASSLVRGGEQFF TGTGCCAGCAGCTTAGTTCGGGGCGGTGAGCAGTTCTTC
TRBJ2-1 NA NA TRBV20-1 CSAIPIDAGACYNEQFF TGCAGTGCTATCCCCATTGATGCGGGGGCCTGTTACAATGAGCAGTTCTTC
TRBJ2-1 many TRBD2 TRBV29-1 CSVGSSGRGNEQFF TGCAGCGTTGGGTCTAGCGGGAGGGGCAATGAGCAGTTCTTC
TRBJ1-5 many NA TRBV7-2 CASSLNGRQPQHF TGTGCCAGCAGCTTAAATGGGCGTCAGCCCCAGCATTTT
TRBJ2-7 many NA TRBV11-2 CASSLLRGQGEQYF TGTGCCAGCAGCTTATTGCGGGGGCAAGGGGAGCAGTACTTC
TRBJ1-3 many NA TRBV7-2 CASSSTVSGNTIYF TGTGCCAGCAGCTCGACAGTCTCTGGAAACACCATATATTTT
TRBJ2-7 many NA TRBV20-1 CSAREDREQYF TGCAGTGCTAGAGAAGATCGGGAGCAGTACTTC
TRBJ2-1 many NA TRBV20-1 CSAYTNEQFF TGCAGTGCGTACACAAATGAGCAGTTCTTC
TRBJ2-5 many TRBD1 TRBV7-3 CASSLTTGGKTQYF TGTGCCAGCAGCTTGACGACAGGGGGCAAGACCCAGTACTTC
TRBJ1-1 many TRBD1 TRBV29-1 CSVYDRGPNTEAFF TGCAGCGTATATGACAGGGGTCCGAACACTGAAGCTTTCTTT
TRBJ1-4 many TRBD1 TRBV4-3 CASSQAGQSNEKLFF TGCGCCAGCAGCCAAGCGGGACAGTCTAATGAAAAACTGTTTTTT
TRBJ2-3 many TRBD2 TRBV27 CASKGLAGDLRAADTQYF TGTGCCAGTAAGGGACTAGCGGGAGATTTGAGGGCGGCAGATACGCAGTATTTT
TRBJ1-2 many NA TRBV20-1 CSVISVPYTF TGCAGTGTTATCAGTGTCCCCTACACCTTC
TRBJ1-5 many NA TRBV24-1 CATSDPGRSNQPQHF TGTGCCACCAGTGACCCTGGACGGTCCAATCAGCCCCAGCATTTT
TRBJ2-2 many NA TRBV14 CASSQLRSGGGELFF TGTGCCAGCAGCCAACTTCGTAGCGGAGGCGGGGAGCTGTTTTTT
TRBJ2-1 many NA TRBV14 CASSLPSRQLQFF TGTGCCAGCAGCCTTCCCTCCCGGCAACTCCAGTTCTTC
TRBJ1-5 many NA TRBV5-1 CASSLLGTSGQPQHF TGCGCCAGCAGCTTGTTGGGGACCTCCGGTCAGCCCCAGCATTTT
TRBJ2-2 NA TRBD2 TRBV6-2/TRBV6-3 CASSSGLAPTGELFF TGTGCCAGCAGTTCGGGACTAGCGCCAACCGGGGAGCTGTTTTTT
TRBJ2-7 many NA TRBV27 CASSLNWQGYEQYF TGTGCCAGCAGCCTAAACTGGCAGGGCTACGAGCAGTACTTC
TRBJ2-7 many NA TRBV4-3 CASRMDNSYEQYF TGCGCCAGCAGAATGGACAACTCCTACGAGCAGTACTTC
TRBJ2-7 many TRBD2 TRBV3-1 CASSQGLAAFYEQYF TGTGCCAGCAGCCAAGGACTAGCGGCATTCTACGAGCAGTACTTC
TRBJ1-1 many NA TRBV7-9 CASSLEGGSVTEAFF TGTGCCAGCAGCTTAGAAGGGGGTAGTGTCACTGAAGCTTTCTTT
TRBJ2-3 many TRBD1 TRBV29-1 CSVATGQGADTQYF TGCAGCGTTGCCACTGGGCAGGGGGCAGATACGCAGTATTTT